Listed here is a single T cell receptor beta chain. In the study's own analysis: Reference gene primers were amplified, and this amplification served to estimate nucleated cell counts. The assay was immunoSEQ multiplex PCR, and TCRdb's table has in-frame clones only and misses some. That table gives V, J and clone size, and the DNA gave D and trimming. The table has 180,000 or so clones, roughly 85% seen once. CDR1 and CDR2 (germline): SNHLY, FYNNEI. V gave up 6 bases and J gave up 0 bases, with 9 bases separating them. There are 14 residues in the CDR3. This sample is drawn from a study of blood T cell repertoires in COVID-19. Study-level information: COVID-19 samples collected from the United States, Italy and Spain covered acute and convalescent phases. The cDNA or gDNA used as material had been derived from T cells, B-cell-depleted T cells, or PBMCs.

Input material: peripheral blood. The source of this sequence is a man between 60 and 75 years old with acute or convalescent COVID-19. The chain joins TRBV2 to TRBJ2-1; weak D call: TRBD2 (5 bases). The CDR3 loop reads CASRRDSSYNEQFF. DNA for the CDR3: TGTGCCAGCAGACGGGATAGCTCCTACAATGAGCAGTTCTTC.